The sequence of this T cell receptor (beta chain) was determined in a study of OX40 agonist ivuxolimab in advanced cancers. Study overall: The study enrolled dose-escalation patients with hepatocellular carcinoma, melanoma, renal cell or head and neck cancer. Study-level results: The study found that CD8+ T cells averaged more expanded clones than CD4+. Among the nonresponders, some also had low normalized T-cell clonal expansion. At 0.1 to 3.0 mg/kg and by week 6, clonal expansion occurred in CD4+ and CD8+ blood T cells.

Only in-frame clones appear in the TCRdb table, and some are missing; sequencing was by immunoSEQ multiplex PCR. Of approximately 100,000 clones in the sample, 92% were seen once. Concerning this clone itself: The antigen is undetermined.

The CDR3 loop spans 15 amino acids. Looked up from germline, CDR1 is SEHNR and CDR2 is FQNEAQ (reference sequence). V lost 5 bases to trimming and J lost 7 bases, with 17 bases between them. The specimen was CD4+ or CD8+ T cells sorted from blood, collected in a trial of the OX40 agonist ivuxolimab. The TCR comes from an adult with an advanced solid tumor such as melanoma, head and neck, liver or kidney cancer. V and J are TRBV7-9 and TRBJ1-4; D gene unclear. CDR3 amino acids: CASSRSPLGLEKLFF. DNA for the CDR3: TGTGCCAGCAGCCGATCCCCCCTGGGCCTTGAAAAACTGTTTTTT.